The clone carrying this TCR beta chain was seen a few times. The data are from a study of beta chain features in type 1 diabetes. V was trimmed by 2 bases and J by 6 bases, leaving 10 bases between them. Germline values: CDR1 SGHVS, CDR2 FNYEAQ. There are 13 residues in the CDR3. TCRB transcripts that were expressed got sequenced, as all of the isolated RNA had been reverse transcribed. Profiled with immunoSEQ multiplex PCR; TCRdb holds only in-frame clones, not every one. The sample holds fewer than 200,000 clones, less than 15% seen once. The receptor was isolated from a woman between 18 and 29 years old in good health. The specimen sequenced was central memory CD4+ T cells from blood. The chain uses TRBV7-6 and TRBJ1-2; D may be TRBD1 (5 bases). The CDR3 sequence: CASSLSQGHGYTF. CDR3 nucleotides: TGTGCCAGCAGCTTAAGTCAGGGCCATGGCTACACCTTC.